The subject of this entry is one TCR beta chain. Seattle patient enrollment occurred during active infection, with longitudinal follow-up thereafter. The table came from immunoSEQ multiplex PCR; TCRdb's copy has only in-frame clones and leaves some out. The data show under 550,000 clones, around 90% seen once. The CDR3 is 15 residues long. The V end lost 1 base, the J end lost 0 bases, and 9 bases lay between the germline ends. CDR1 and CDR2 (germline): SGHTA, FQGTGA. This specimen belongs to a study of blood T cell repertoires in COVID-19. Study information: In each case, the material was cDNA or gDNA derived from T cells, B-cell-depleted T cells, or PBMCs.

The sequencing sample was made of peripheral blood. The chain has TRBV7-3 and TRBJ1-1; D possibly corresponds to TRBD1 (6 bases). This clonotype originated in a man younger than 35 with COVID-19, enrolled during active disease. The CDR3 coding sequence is TGTGCCAGCAGCTTAAGCAGGGACATGAACACTGAAGCTTTCTTT. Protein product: CASSLSRDMNTEAFF.